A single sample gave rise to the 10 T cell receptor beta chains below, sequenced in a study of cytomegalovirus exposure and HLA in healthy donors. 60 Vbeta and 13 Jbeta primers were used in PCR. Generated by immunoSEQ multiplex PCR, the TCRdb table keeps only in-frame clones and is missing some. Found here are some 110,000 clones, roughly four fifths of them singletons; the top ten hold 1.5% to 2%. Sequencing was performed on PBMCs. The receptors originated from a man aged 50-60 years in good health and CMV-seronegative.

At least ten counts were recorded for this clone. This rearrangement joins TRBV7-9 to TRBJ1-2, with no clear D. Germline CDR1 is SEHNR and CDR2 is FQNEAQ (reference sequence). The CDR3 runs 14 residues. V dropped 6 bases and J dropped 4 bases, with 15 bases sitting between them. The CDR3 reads CASSGRRESYGYTF. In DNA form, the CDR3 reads TGTGCCAGCAGTGGCAGGCGTGAGAGCTATGGCTACACCTTC.

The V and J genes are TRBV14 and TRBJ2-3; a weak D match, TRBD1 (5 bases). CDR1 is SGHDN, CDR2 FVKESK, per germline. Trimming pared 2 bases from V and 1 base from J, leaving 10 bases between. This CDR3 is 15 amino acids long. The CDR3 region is CASSQQRQRTDTQYF. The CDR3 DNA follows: TGTGCCAGCAGCCAACAAAGACAGCGCACAGATACGCAGTATTTT. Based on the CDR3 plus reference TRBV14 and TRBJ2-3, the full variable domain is EAGVTQFPSHSVIEKGQTVTLRCDPISGHDNLYWYRRVMGKEIKFLLHFVKESKQDESGMPNNRFLAERTGGTYSTLKVQPAELEDSGVYFCASSQQRQRTDTQYFGPGTRLTVL.

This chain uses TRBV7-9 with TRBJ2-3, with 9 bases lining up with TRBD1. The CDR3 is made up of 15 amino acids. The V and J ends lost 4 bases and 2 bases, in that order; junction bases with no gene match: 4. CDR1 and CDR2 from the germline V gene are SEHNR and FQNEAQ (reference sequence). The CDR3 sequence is CASSSRDRATDTQYF. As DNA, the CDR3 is TGTGCCAGCAGCTCCCGGGACAGGGCCACAGATACGCAGTATTTT.

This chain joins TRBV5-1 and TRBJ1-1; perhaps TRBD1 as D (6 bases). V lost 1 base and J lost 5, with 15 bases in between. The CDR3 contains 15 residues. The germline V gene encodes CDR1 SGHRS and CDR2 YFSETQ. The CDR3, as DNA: TGCGCCAGCAGCTTGATGGACAGCCCAGGGACTGAAGCTTTCTTT. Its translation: CASSLMDSPGTEAFF.

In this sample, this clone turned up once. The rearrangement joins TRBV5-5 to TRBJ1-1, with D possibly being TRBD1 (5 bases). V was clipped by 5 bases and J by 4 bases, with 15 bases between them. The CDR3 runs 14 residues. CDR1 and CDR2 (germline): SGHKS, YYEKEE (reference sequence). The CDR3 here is CASSFDSPLTEAFF. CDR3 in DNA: TGTGCCAGCAGTTTCGACAGCCCCCTCACTGAAGCTTTCTTT.

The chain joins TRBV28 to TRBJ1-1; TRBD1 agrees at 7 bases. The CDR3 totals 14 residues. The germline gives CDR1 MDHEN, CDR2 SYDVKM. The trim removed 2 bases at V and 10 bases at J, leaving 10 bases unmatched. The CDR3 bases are TGTGCCAGCAGTTTACTTAGAGGAGGGGGCGGAGCTTTCTTT. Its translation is CASSLLRGGGGAFF.

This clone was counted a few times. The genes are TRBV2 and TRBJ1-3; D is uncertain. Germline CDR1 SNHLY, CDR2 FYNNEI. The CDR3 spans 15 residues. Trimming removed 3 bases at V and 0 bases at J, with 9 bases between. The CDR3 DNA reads TGTGCCAGCAGTGATTTCGTCAGCTCTGGAAACACCATATATTTT. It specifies CASSDFVSSGNTIYF.

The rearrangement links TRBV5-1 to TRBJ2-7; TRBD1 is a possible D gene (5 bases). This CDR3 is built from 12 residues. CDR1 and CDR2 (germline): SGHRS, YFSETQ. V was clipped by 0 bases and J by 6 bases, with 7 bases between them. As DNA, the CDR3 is TGCGCCAGCAGCTTGGTTCAGGGCGAGCAGTACTTC. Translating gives CASSLVQGEQYF.

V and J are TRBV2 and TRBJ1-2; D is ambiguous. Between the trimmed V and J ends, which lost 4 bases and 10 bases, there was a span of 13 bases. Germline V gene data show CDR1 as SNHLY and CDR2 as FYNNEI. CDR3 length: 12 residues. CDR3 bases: TGTGCCAGCAGTGTTAATTTTTCGGTCTACACCTTC. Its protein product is CASSVNFSVYTF.

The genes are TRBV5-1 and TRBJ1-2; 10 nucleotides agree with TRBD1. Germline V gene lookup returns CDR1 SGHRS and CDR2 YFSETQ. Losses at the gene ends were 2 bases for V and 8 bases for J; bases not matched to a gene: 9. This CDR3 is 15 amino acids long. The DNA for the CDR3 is TGCGCCAGCAGCTTAAGAGCCGGGACAGGGGACGGCTACACCTTC. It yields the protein CASSLRAGTGDGYTF.